The rows below give T cell receptor beta chains drawn from one sample of a study of blood T cell repertoires in COVID-19. Measured with immunoSEQ multiplex PCR; TCRdb has only the in-frame clones, and not every one. This sample yields about 100,000 clones, of which roughly 87% are seen a single time; less than 8.5% belongs to the top ten. Material: peripheral blood. The receptors originated from a young man in a cohort sampled during active COVID-19. Each CDR3 is given with its conserved first and last residue. The D gene is left open where the match is weak. Size is omitted from some rows. Given values are once, few, many or a class for expanded clones.

clone size,V gene,D gene,J gene,CDR3 DNA,CDR3 protein
.,TRBV5-4,TRBD2,TRBJ2-5,TGTGCCAGCAGCTTGGCGGCGGGGGGGCATGAGACCCAGTACTTC,CASSLAAGGHETQYF
.,TRBV5-5,TRBD1,TRBJ2-7,TGTGCCAGCAGCCTCGTCCTGACAGGGGCCTACGAGCAGTACTTC,CASSLVLTGAYEQYF
.,TRBV5-6,.,TRBJ2-2,TGTGCTGGATCTCGGGGCACCGGGGAGCTGTTTTTT,CAGSRGTGELFF
.,TRBV27,TRBD1,TRBJ1-6,TGTGCCAGCAGTTCCCAAAGAGACAGGGGTCCCCTCGATAATTCACCCCTCCACTTT,CASSSQRDRGPLDNSPLHF
.,TRBV5-5,TRBD1,TRBJ1-5,TGTGCCAGCAGCATGAGAGACAGGGGGCTAGCTCAGCCCCAGCATTTT,CASSMRDRGLAQPQHF
.,TRBV2,TRBD2,TRBJ2-6,TGTGCCAGCAGTGCGACCTCAGCGGGGGGGCCTTACGGGGCCAACGTCCTGACTTTC,CASSATSAGGPYGANVLTF
.,TRBV2,TRBD1,TRBJ1-2,TGTGCCACCAACCGGGACAGGGAATATGGCTACACCTTC,CATNRDREYGYTF
few,TRBV7-9,.,TRBJ1-2,TGTGCCAGCAGCAACGACAGGACCCCCCACTATGGCTACACCTTC,CASSNDRTPHYGYTF
.,TRBV6-5,TRBD2,TRBJ2-7,TGTGCCAGCACGCCCCGCGGGGGAGGGTCCTACGAGCAGTACTTC,CASTPRGGGSYEQYF
.,TRBV24-1,.,TRBJ1-5,TGTGCCACCAGTGGCAGGGATAACAATCAGCCCCAGCATTTT,CATSGRDNNQPQHF
.,TRBV5-4,.,TRBJ1-5,TGTGCCAGCAGCTCCTCTGGTGAGAATCAGCCCCAGCATTTT,CASSSSGENQPQHF